This T cell receptor beta chain was sequenced in a study of blood T cell repertoires in COVID-19. Study-wide background: PBMCs, B-cell-depleted T cells, or T cells were the source of the cDNA or gDNA that made up the material.

This CDR3 comprises 14 residues. The V end was cut by 2 bases, the J end by 0 bases, with 8 bases between. Germline CDR1 MNHEY, CDR2 SVGAGI. Clinical histories supplied by participants themselves formed the basis of cohort assignment. Repertoires were generated with immunoSEQ multiplex PCR, while TCRdb's copy carries only in-frame clones and drops some. This sample has roughly 310,000 clones, with 90% found just once. The clonotype originates from a man aged 55-75 years who had recovered from COVID-19. Sequenced sample: PBMCs or T cells enriched from blood (not recorded which). This chain links TRBV6-5 with TRBJ2-7, with TRBD2 as a possible D gene (5 bases). The CDR3 here is CASSYERSSYEQYF. The CDR3, as DNA: TGTGCCAGCAGTTACGAGCGGAGCTCCTACGAGCAGTACTTC.